The clone carrying this T cell receptor beta chain was seen at least ten times. Antigen specificity is unknown. TCRdb processed the reads anew with MiXCR; each CDR3 protein has one entry. Among 830,000 or so distinct CDR3 sequences listed, 32% were seen once. The data were taken from a study of T cell repertoires in cytomegalovirus infection. The specimen comprised cultured CD8+ T cells from PBMCs, sampled from culture after CMV antigen stimulation. The TCR originated in a human donor in good health (CMV status not recorded). Some clones in this sample may be carry-over from other donors' samples.

The CDR3 DNA sequence: TGTGCCAGCAGCACTGGGGGTCCGAACACTGAAGCTTTCTTT. It specifies CASSTGGPNTEAFF. V is TRBV7-6 and J is TRBJ1-1; D possibly corresponds to TRBD1 (5 bases). There are 14 residues in the CDR3. V gave up 5 bases and J gave up 1 base, with 11 bases separating them. The germline V gene has CDR1 SGHVS and CDR2 FNYEAQ.